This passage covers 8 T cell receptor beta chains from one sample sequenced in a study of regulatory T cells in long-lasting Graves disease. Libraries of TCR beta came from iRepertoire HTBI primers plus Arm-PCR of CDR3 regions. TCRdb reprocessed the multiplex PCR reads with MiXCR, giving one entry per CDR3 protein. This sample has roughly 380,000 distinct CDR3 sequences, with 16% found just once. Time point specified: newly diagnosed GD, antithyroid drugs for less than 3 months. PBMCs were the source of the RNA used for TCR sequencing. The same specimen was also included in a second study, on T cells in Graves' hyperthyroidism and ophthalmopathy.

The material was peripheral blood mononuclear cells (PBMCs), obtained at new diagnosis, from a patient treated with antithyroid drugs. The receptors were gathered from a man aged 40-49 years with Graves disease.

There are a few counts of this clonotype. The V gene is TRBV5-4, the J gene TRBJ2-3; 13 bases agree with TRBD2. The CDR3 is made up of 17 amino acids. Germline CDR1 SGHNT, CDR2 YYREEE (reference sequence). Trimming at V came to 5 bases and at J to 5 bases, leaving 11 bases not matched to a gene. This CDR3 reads CASRTETGLAGRDTQYF. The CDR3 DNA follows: TGTGCCAGCAGGACTGAGACGGGACTAGCGGGGCGAGATACGCAGTATTTT.

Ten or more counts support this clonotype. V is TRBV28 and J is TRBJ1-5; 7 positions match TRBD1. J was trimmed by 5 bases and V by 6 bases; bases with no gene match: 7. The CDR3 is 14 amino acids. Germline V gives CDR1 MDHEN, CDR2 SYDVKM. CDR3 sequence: CASSLRDRYQPQHF. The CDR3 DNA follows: TGTGCCAGCAGCCTCCGGGACAGATATCAGCCCCAGCATTTT.

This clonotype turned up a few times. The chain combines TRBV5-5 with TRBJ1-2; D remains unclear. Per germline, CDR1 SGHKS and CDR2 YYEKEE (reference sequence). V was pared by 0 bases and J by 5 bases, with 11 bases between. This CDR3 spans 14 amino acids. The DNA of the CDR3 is TGTGCCAGCAGCTTGGCTACGGAGAAATATGGCTACACCTTC. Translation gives CASSLATEKYGYTF.

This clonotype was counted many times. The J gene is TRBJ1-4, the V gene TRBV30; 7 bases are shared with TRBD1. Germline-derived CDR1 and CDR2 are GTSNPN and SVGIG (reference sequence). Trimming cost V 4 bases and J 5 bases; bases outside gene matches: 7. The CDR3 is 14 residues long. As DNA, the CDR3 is TGTGCCTGGAATCGCGGGACAGCGAATGAAAAACTGTTTTTT. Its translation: CAWNRGTANEKLFF.

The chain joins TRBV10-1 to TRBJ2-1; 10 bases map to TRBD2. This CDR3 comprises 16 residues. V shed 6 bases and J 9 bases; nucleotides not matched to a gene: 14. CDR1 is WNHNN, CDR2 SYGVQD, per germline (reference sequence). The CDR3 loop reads CASSPSGSGGAFEQFF. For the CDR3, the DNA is TGCGCCAGCAGCCCGAGTGGGAGCGGGGGGGCTTTTGAGCAGTTCTTC.

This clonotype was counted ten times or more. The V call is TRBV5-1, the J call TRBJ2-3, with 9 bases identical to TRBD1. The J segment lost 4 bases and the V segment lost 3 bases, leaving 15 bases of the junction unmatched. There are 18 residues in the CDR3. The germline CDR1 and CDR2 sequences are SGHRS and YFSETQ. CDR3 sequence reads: CASSSPTGTGFFADTQYF. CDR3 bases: TGCGCCAGCAGCTCCCCAACCGGGACAGGGTTTTTCGCAGATACGCAGTATTTT. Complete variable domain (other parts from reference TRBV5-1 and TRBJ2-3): KAGVTQTPRYLIKTRGQQVTLSCSPISGHRSVSWYQQTPGQGLQFLFEYFSETQRNKGNFPGRFSGRQFSNSRSEMNVSTLELGDSALYLCASSSPTGTGFFADTQYFGPGTRLTVL.

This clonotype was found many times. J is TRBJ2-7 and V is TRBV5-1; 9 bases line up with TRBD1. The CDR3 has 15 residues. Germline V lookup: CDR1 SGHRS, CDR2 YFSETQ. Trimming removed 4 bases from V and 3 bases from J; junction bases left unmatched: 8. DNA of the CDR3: TGCGCCAGCAGCCACCCGACAGGGGGAGTCTACGAGCAGTACTTC. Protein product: CASSHPTGGVYEQYF.

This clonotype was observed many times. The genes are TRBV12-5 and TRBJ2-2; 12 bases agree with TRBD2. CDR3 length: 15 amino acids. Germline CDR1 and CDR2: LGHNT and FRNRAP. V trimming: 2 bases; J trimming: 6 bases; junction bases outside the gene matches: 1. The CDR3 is CASGLLAGGPGELFF. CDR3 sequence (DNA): TGTGCTAGTGGTTTGCTAGCGGGGGGGCCCGGGGAGCTGTTTTTT.